The 3 T cell receptor beta chains below were found in one sample sequenced in a study of control samples from healthy donors and cancer patients. Sequencing used immunoSEQ multiplex PCR; TCRdb keeps in-frame clones, though not all of them. The sample lists just over 80,000 clones, roughly nine tenths occurring once. Source material: blood. Receptors originate from a man aged 45-65 years in good health.

This chain joins TRBV30 and TRBJ1-6; D uncertain. V shed 4 bases and J shed 10 bases, with 11 bases lying between them. This CDR3 is 12 amino acids long. The germline V gene encodes CDR1 GTSNPN and CDR2 SVGIG (reference sequence). Here the CDR3 reads CAWKNENSPLHF. CDR3 nucleotides: TGTGCCTGGAAGAACGAGAACTCACCCCTCCACTTT.

V gene TRBV5-6 combines with J gene TRBJ1-5; unclear D gene. The CDR3 is made up of 15 amino acids. V lost 1 base and J lost 5, with 13 bases in between. Germline CDR1 and CDR2: SGHDT and YYEEEE. Written as DNA, the CDR3 is TGTGCCAGCAGCTTGTGGAGAGGGCAATATCAGCCCCAGCATTTT. Protein product: CASSLWRGQYQPQHF.

The J gene is TRBJ2-7, the V gene TRBV7-2, with a tentative D call TRBD1 (5 bases). The CDR3 sequence is 14 residues long. Germline CDR1 SGHTA, CDR2 FQGNSA. The V end lost 0 bases, the J end lost 1 base, and 7 bases lay between the germline ends. The DNA of the CDR3 is TGTGCCAGCAGCTTAGCTGGACAATCCTACGAGCAGTACTTC. Encoded protein: CASSLAGQSYEQYF.